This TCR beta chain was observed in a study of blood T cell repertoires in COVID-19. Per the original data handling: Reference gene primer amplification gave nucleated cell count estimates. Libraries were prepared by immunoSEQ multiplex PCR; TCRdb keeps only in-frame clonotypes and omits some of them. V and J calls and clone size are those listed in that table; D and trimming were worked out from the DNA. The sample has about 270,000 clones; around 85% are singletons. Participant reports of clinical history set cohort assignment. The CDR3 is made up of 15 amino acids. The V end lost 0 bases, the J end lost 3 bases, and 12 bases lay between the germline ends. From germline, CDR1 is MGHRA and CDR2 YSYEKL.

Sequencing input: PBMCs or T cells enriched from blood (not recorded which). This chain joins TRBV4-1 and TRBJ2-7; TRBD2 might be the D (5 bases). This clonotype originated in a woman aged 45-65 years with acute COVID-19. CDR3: CASSQEVRGSYEQYF. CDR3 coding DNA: TGCGCCAGCAGCCAAGAGGTACGGGGAAGCTACGAGCAGTACTTC.